The rows below give T cell receptor beta chains drawn from one sample of a study of cytomegalovirus exposure and HLA in healthy donors. TCRdb's copy holds only in-frame clones and misses some; the assay was immunoSEQ multiplex PCR. The profile covers approximately 95,000 clones, with under 85% appearing a single time and roughly 4.3% taken by the ten largest. Sequencing was done on a sample of PBMCs. These receptors were obtained from a woman between 40 and 55 years old in good health and CMV-seropositive. CDR3s include the opening cysteine and the closing phenylalanine or tryptophan. Each record gives: V gene, clone size, D gene, J gene, CDR3 protein, CDR3 DNA. A D gene is named only where the DNA matches it firmly. Only some rows state a clone size, as once, few, many or a class for expanded clones.

>TRBV5-5|-|TRBD1|TRBJ2-7
CASSLGTGVPYEQYF
TGTGCCAGCAGCTTGGGGACAGGGGTCCCCTACGAGCAGTACTTC
>TRBV28|-|-|TRBJ1-2
CASRYPGVNYGYTF
TGTGCCAGCAGGTACCCCGGGGTTAACTATGGCTACACCTTC
>TRBV19|once|-|TRBJ1-2
CASSRTRGDYGYTF
TGTGCCAGTAGTAGAACCAGGGGCGACTATGGCTACACCTTC
>TRBV6-1|-|TRBD1|TRBJ2-7
CASSRDRGSYEQYF
TGTGCCAGCAGCCGGGACAGGGGCTCCTACGAGCAGTACTTC
>TRBV7-9|few|-|TRBJ1-4
CASSAGGQANEKLFF
TGTGCCAGCAGCGCGGGGGGGCAAGCTAATGAAAAACTGTTTTTT
>TRBV2|-|-|TRBJ2-5
CASRWSGGLGETQYF
TGTGCCAGCCGTTGGTCAGGAGGGCTTGGGGAGACCCAGTACTTC
>TRBV10-3|once|TRBD1|TRBJ2-1
CAISARGRDNEQFF
TGTGCCATCAGTGCCAGGGGGCGTGACAATGAGCAGTTCTTC
>TRBV4-2|few|TRBD2|TRBJ2-7
CASSQVVASGGYEQYF
TGTGCCAGCAGCCAGGTCGTGGCTAGCGGGGGCTACGAGCAGTACTTC
>TRBV4-2|-|TRBD2|TRBJ2-7
CASSQEREGPYEQYF
TGTGCCAGCAGCCAAGAACGGGAGGGTCCTTACGAGCAGTACTTC
>TRBV25-1|-|-|TRBJ2-7
CASSESHSGGYEQYF
TGTGCCAGCAGTGAATCCCATTCCGGGGGTTACGAGCAGTACTTC
>TRBV5-1|-|TRBD2|TRBJ2-2
CASSLGGLAERSGELFF
TGCGCCAGCAGCTTGGGTGGACTAGCGGAGAGGAGCGGGGAGCTGTTTTTT
>TRBV28|-|TRBD2|TRBJ2-3
CASSLSVLAGVYTDTQYF
TGTGCCAGCAGTTTATCGGTCTTAGCGGGCGTTTACACAGATACGCAGTATTTT
>TRBV7-3|once|TRBD2|TRBJ2-7
CASSPLAGEDYEQYF
TGTGCCAGCAGCCCACTAGCGGGAGAGGACTACGAGCAGTACTTC
>TRBV15|-|TRBD2|TRBJ2-5
CATSRDYGKTSGGSETQYF
TGTGCCACCAGCAGAGATTATGGGAAGACTAGCGGGGGCTCGGAGACCCAGTACTTC
>TRBV18|-|-|TRBJ1-1
CASSPRAWAQNTEAFF
TGTGCCAGCTCACCACGGGCCTGGGCCCAGAACACTGAAGCTTTCTTT
>TRBV11-2|-|-|TRBJ2-7
CASSLGPFSYEQYF
TGTGCCAGCAGCTTAGGTCCCTTCTCCTACGAGCAGTACTTC
>TRBV4-1|-|TRBD2|TRBJ2-7
CASSKGTSGGGLYEQYF
TGCGCCAGCAGCAAAGGGACTAGCGGAGGCGGACTGTACGAGCAGTACTTC
>TRBV5-1|-|TRBD1|TRBJ2-7
CASSPGTGEGFYEQYF
TGCGCCAGCAGCCCAGGGACAGGAGAGGGGTTCTACGAGCAGTACTTC
>TRBV19|-|-|TRBJ1-2
CASSVDTLYGYTF
TGTGCCAGTAGTGTGGACACCCTCTATGGCTACACCTTC
>TRBV5-1|-|TRBD1|TRBJ1-5
CASSPGTGDQPQHF
TGCGCCAGCAGCCCGGGGACAGGGGACCAGCCCCAGCATTTT
>TRBV6-1|-|TRBD2|TRBJ2-3
CASSEGLAGADTQYF
TGTGCCAGCAGTGAAGGTCTAGCGGGAGCAGATACGCAGTATTTT
>TRBV28|-|-|TRBJ1-2
CASTTWEGRADGYTF
TGTGCCAGCACCACCTGGGAAGGGAGGGCGGATGGCTACACCTTC
>TRBV9|-|-|TRBJ2-1
CASSASRANEQFF
TGTGCCAGCAGCGCCTCGAGGGCCAATGAGCAGTTCTTC
>TRBV7-8|-|-|TRBJ2-3
CASSSLLAKSYDTQYF
TGTGCCAGCAGCTCCTTGCTAGCGAAGAGTTATGATACGCAGTATTTT
>TRBV19|-|-|TRBJ1-3
CASSEPQGDSGNTIYF
TGTGCCAGTAGTGAACCGCAGGGCGACTCTGGAAACACCATATATTTT
>TRBV7-6|-|-|TRBJ1-1
CASSSTRGGTEAFF
TGTGCCAGCAGCTCCACCCGGGGGGGAACTGAAGCTTTCTTT
>TRBV6-5|once|TRBD2|TRBJ2-3
CASSYATSGTDTQYF
TGTGCCAGCAGTTACGCGACTAGCGGCACAGATACGCAGTATTTT
>TRBV15|-|-|TRBJ2-7
CATSRRGVGDGRLYEQYF
TGTGCCACCAGCAGGCGCGGCGTAGGGGATGGGCGTCTCTACGAGCAGTACTTC
>TRBV6-1|-|-|TRBJ2-7
CATQEGADGSYEQYF
TGTGCCACCCAGGAGGGGGCGGACGGATCCTACGAGCAGTACTTC
>TRBV28|-|TRBD1|TRBJ2-1
CASSRPGQGAEEQFF
TGTGCCAGCAGTCGACCGGGACAGGGGGCTGAGGAGCAGTTCTTC
>TRBV4-1|-|TRBD1|TRBJ1-5
CASSQKGGLYSNQPQHF
TGCGCCAGCAGCCAAAAAGGGGGCCTCTATAGCAATCAGCCCCAGCATTTT
>TRBV5-4|once|TRBD2|TRBJ2-7
CASSLEGAAGGFSYEQYF
TGTGCCAGCAGCTTGGAGGGGGCAGCGGGAGGTTTCTCCTACGAGCAGTACTTC
>TRBV9|-|TRBD2|TRBJ2-2
CASSPPSGRVAGELFF
TGTGCCAGCAGCCCCCCTAGCGGGAGGGTTGCCGGGGAGCTGTTTTTT
>TRBV9|-|TRBD2|TRBJ2-1
CASSVGGTSPSYNEQFF
TGTGCCAGCAGCGTAGGGGGGACTAGCCCTTCTTACAATGAGCAGTTCTTC
>TRBV29-1|-|TRBD1|TRBJ1-1
CSALRDRGSEALF
TGCAGCGCCCTCCGGGACAGGGGATCTGAAGCTCTCTTT
>TRBV2|-|-|TRBJ2-7
CASSRGYSYEQYF
TGTGCCAGCAGTCGAGGGTATAGCTACGAGCAGTACTTC
>TRBV7-2|-|-|TRBJ2-2
CASSLRIRAQSGELFF
TGTGCCAGCAGCTTACGTATCAGGGCGCAATCAGGGGAGCTGTTTTTT
>TRBV28|-|TRBD2|TRBJ2-7
CASSPRGSGTSYEQYF
TGTGCCAGCAGTCCCCGGGGTAGCGGGACCTCCTACGAGCAGTACTTC
>TRBV5-5|-|TRBD1|TRBJ1-2
CASSLRGGTGRLNYGYTF
TGTGCCAGCAGCTTGCGCGGGGGGACAGGGAGGCTTAACTATGGCTACACCTTC
>TRBV27|-|-|TRBJ1-2
CASRAGREVGGYTF
TGTGCCAGCAGGGCGGGACGGGAAGTCGGTGGCTACACCTTC
>TRBV11-3|-|-|TRBJ1-1
CASSLDHQLPGEAFF
TGTGCCAGCAGCTTAGATCACCAGCTGCCAGGTGAAGCTTTCTTT
>TRBV7-8|-|TRBD2|TRBJ2-2
CAIPRVLASGVNTGELFF
TGTGCCATCCCACGGGTCTTGGCTAGCGGGGTGAACACCGGGGAGCTGTTTTTT
>TRBV5-1|once|TRBD1|TRBJ2-7
CASSTDGTASYEQYF
TGCGCCAGCAGCACTGACGGGACAGCGTCCTACGAGCAGTACTTC
>TRBV7-2|-|-|TRBJ2-1
CASSLARPGYNEQFF
TGTGCCAGCAGCTTAGCACGCCCGGGATACAATGAGCAGTTCTTC
>TRBV2|once|-|TRBJ2-7
CASSDLQYEQYF
TGTGCCAGCAGTGATCTACAGTACGAGCAGTACTTC
>TRBV30|-|-|TRBJ2-7
CAGEKTGSYEQYF
TGTGCCGGGGAAAAGACAGGATCCTACGAGCAGTACTTC
>TRBV23-1|few|TRBD2|TRBJ2-7
CASSHSRTSGRVCEQYF
TGCGCCAGCAGTCATTCTAGGACTAGCGGGAGGGTTTGTGAGCAGTACTTC
>TRBV6-5|-|TRBD2|TRBJ2-7
CASRGLVTYEQYF
TGTGCCAGCAGGGGACTAGTGACCTACGAGCAGTACTTC
>TRBV4-2|few|TRBD2|TRBJ2-3
CASSHNSGRALTDTQYF
TGTGCCAGCAGCCACAATAGCGGGAGGGCCCTCACAGATACGCAGTATTTT
>TRBV13|few|-|TRBJ2-7
CASSSGQIYEQYF
TGTGCCAGCAGCTCAGGACAGATCTACGAGCAGTACTTC